Shown below are 8 T cell receptor beta chains from a single sample sequenced in a study of Graves' ophthalmopathy and Graves' hyperthyroidism. RNA transcripts provided the template for amplifying TCR beta CDR3 regions. RT-PCR in the first round used HTBI primers; a second-round multiplex PCR followed. MiXCR, applied by TCRdb to the multiplex PCR reads, yields one record per CDR3 protein. The table shows around 40,000 distinct CDR3 sequences, with 52% occurring only once. The sequencing sample was made of peripheral blood. All receptors come from an adult man with Graves' ophthalmopathy.

Concerning this clonotype itself: An end of the junction does not agree with germline; a read error may underlie this. This chain links TRBV7-3 with TRBJ2-1; D remains unclear. Germline CDR1 and CDR2: SGHTA and FQGTGA. This CDR3 region has 11 residues. The CDR3 region is CASNLNNKQFF. The CDR3 DNA follows: TGTGCCAGCAACTTAAACAATAAGCAGTTCTTC.

The V gene is TRBV7-2, the J gene TRBJ2-7; a possible D gene is TRBD2 (5 bases). Trimming shortened V by 3 bases and J by 2 bases, and 11 bases separated the two germline ends. The CDR3 length is 14 residues. Germline CDR1 reads SGHTA; CDR2 reads FQGNSA. This CDR3 is CASSFTPGTYEQYF. CDR3 nucleotide sequence: TGTGCCAGCAGCTTTACCCCCGGGACCTACGAGCAGTACTTC.

This clonotype has only one observation. The chain combines TRBV24-1 with TRBJ2-7; 10 positions agree with TRBD2. CDR3 length: 16 residues. The ends lost 8 bases at V and 2 bases at J; junction bases unmatched: 11. Germline lookup yields CDR1 KGHDR and CDR2 SFDVKD. Here the CDR3 reads CATIDPGGLAAYEQYF. In nucleotides, the CDR3 is TGTGCCACCATTGACCCGGGAGGACTAGCGGCCTACGAGCAGTACTTC.

This clonotype showed up many times. The chain is built from TRBV5-1 and TRBJ2-5; 9 bases line up with TRBD2. Losses at the gene ends were 0 bases for V and 5 bases for J; bases not matched to a gene: 5. The CDR3 covers 15 residues. Per germline, CDR1 SGHRS and CDR2 YFSETQ. CDR3 in amino acids: CASSLGAGGHETQYF. CDR3 in DNA: TGCGCCAGCAGCTTGGGCGCGGGGGGGCATGAGACCCAGTACTTC.

In this sample, this clonotype turned up many times. This chain links TRBV6-2 or TRBV6-3 with TRBJ1-1; D is unclear. Trimming removed 2 bases from V and 1 base from J, with 11 bases in between. Germline CDR1 MNHEY, CDR2 SVGEGT. The CDR3 has 15 amino acids. The chain's CDR3 is CASSYRPGRNTEAFF. The CDR3 DNA is TGTGCCAGCAGTTACCGGCCGGGAAGGAACACTGAAGCTTTCTTT.

The genes are TRBV11-2 and TRBJ2-7, with 9 bases fitting TRBD1. J gave up 12 bases and V 5 bases, and 5 bases lay outside the gene matches. CDR1 is SGHAT and CDR2 is FQNNGV in the germline V gene. This CDR3 region has 11 residues. DNA for the CDR3: TGTGCCAGCAGCCGACAGGGGGAGGTGTACGTC. As protein: CASSRQGEVYV.

The chain couples TRBV6-6 to TRBJ1-6; tentatively, D is TRBD1 (5 bases). Germline V gene sequence: CDR1 MNHNY, CDR2 SVGAGI (reference sequence). The length of the CDR3 is 13 residues. Trimming took off 8 bases at V and 9 bases at J, with 14 bases between the two ends. This chain's CDR3 is CASYDSHASPLHF. For the CDR3, the DNA is TGTGCCAGCTACGACAGTCACGCTTCACCCCTCCACTTT.

This clonotype was seen at least ten times. V and J are TRBV6-5 and TRBJ1-1; TRBD1 aligns across 7 bases. From germline, CDR1 is MNHEY and CDR2 SVGAGI. V shed 5 bases, J shed 1 base, and the junction held 1 base outside the gene matches. This CDR3 has 13 amino acids. Here the CDR3 DNA reads TGTGCCAGCAGTCGGGACAGGAACACTGAAGCTTTCTTT. Translation gives CASSRDRNTEAFF.